The clone carrying this T cell receptor beta chain has a single count. What it binds is unknown. With 4 bases removed from V and 4 bases from J, the gap between germline ends came to 14 bases. From germline, CDR1 is SQVTM and CDR2 ANQGSEA. The CDR3 runs to 14 residues. This specimen belongs to a study of blood T cells in healthy people across ages. Findings of the study overall: Diversity estimated from one million T cells was considered an underestimate. Relative to aged donors, long-lived donors carried more naive CD4+ cells and displayed higher diversity.

For the second PCR, which ran for about 6 to 11 cycles, a sample-barcoded 5' primer and a J-beta primer mix were used. TCRdb called the 5' RACE reads again in MiXCR, with one record for every CDR3 protein. The sample holds 850,000 to 1,000,000 distinct CDR3 sequences, roughly 48% seen once. Each individual donor underwent a draw of approximately 9.6 milliliters of peripheral blood. Isolation of PBMCs gave at least 7 million cells per sample. The sequence derives from a man younger than 45 in good health. Sequenced: blood. The chain employs TRBV29-1 and TRBJ2-1; D may be TRBD2 (6 bases). CDR3 coding DNA: TGCAGCGTTGGCTCCGCGGGGCCATACAATGAGCAGTTCTTC. It is translated as CSVGSAGPYNEQFF.